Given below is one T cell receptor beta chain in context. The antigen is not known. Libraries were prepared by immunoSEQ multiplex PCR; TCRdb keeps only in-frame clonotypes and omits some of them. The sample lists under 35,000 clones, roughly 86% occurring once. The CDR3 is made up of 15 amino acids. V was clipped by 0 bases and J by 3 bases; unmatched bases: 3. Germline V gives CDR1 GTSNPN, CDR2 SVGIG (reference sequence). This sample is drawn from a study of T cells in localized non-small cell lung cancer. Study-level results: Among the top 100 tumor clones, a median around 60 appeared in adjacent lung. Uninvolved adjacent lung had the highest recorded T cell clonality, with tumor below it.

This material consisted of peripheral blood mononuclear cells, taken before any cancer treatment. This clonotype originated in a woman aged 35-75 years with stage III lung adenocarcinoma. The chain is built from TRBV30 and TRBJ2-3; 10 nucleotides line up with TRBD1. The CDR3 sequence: CAWSVGTGVTDTQYF. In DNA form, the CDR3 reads TGTGCCTGGAGTGTCGGGACAGGGGTGACAGATACGCAGTATTTT. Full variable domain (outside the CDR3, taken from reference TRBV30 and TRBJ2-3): SQTIHQWPATLVQPVGSPLSLECTVEGTSNPNLYWYRQAAGRGLQLLFYSVGIGQISSEVPQNLSASRPQDRQFILSSKKLLLSDSGFYLCAWSVGTGVTDTQYFGPGTRLTVL.